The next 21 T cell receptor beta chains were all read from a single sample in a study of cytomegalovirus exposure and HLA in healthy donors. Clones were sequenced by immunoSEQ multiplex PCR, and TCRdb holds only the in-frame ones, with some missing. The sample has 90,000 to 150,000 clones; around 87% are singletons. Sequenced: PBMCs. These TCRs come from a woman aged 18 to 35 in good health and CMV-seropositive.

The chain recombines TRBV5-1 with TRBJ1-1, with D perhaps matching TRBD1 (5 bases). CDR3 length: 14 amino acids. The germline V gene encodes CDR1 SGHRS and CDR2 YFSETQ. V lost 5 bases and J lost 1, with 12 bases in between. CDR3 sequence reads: CASRSGGANTEAFF. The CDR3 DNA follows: TGCGCCAGCAGGTCCGGGGGTGCGAACACTGAAGCTTTCTTT.

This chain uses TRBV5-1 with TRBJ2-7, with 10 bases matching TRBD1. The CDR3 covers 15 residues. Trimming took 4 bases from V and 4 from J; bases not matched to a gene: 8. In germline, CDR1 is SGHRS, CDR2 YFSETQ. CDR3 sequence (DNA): TGCGCCAGCAGCGAACCCGGGACAGGGGCGTACGAGCAGTACTTC. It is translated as CASSEPGTGAYEQYF. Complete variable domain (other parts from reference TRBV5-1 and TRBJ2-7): KAGVTQTPRYLIKTRGQQVTLSCSPISGHRSVSWYQQTPGQGLQFLFEYFSETQRNKGNFPGRFSGRQFSNSRSEMNVSTLELGDSALYLCASSEPGTGAYEQYFGPGTRLTVT.

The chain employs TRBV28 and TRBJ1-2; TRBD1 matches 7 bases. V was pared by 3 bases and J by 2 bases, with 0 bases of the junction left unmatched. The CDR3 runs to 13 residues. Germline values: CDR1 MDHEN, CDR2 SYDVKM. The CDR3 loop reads CASSLTGNYGYTF. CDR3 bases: TGTGCCAGCAGTTTGACAGGGAACTATGGCTACACCTTC.

The CDR3 DNA follows: TGTGCCAGCAGGACTAACGCGGGGGGCACAGATACGCAGTATTTT. Its protein is CASRTNAGGTDTQYF. The genes are TRBV6-5 and TRBJ2-3; 7 bases line up with TRBD2. Trimming removed 6 bases from V and 1 base from J; junction bases left unmatched: 7. CDR3 length: 15 residues. Germline V gene lookup returns CDR1 MNHEY and CDR2 SVGAGI.

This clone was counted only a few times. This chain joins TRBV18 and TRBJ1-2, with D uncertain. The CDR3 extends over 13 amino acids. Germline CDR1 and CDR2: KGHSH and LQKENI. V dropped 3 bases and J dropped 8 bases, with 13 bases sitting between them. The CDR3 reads CASSPDKASGYTF. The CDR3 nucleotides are TGTGCCAGCTCACCCGACAAGGCTTCGGGCTACACCTTC.

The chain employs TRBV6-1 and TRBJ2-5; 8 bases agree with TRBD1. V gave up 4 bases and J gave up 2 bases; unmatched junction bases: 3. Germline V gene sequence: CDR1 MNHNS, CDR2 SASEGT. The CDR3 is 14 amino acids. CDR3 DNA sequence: TGTGCCAGCAGTGCGGACAGGGTTCAAGAGACCCAGTACTTC. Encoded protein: CASSADRVQETQYF.

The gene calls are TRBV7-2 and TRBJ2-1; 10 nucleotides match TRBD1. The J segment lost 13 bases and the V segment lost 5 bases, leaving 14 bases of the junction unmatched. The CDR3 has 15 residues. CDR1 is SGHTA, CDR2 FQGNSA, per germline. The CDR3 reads CASSQRDRGNLRQFF. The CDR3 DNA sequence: TGTGCCAGCAGCCAACGGGACAGGGGAAATTTGCGACAGTTCTTC.

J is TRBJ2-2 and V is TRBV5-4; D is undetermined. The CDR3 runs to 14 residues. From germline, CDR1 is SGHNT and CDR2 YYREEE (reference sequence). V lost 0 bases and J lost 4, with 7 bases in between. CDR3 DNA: TGTGCCAGCAGCTTGGTTGAGGTCACCGGGGAGCTGTTTTTT. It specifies CASSLVEVTGELFF. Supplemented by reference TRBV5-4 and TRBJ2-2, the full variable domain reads ETGVTQSPTHLIKTRGQQVTLRCSSQSGHNTVSWYQQALGQGPQFIFQYYREEENGRGNFPPRFSGLQFPNYSSELNVNALELDDSALYLCASSLVEVTGELFFGEGSRLTVL.

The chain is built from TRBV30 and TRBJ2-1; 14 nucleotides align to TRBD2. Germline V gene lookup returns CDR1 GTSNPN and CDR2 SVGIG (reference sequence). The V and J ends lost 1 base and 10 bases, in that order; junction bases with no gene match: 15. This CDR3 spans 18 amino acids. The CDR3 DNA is TGTGCCTGGAGTGCCGGTCGGACTAGCGGGGGGACTTCCCGGGAGCAGTTCTTC. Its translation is CAWSAGRTSGGTSREQFF. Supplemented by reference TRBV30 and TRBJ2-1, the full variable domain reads SQTIHQWPATLVQPVGSPLSLECTVEGTSNPNLYWYRQAAGRGLQLLFYSVGIGQISSEVPQNLSASRPQDRQFILSSKKLLLSDSGFYLCAWSAGRTSGGTSREQFFGPGTRLTVL.

DNA of the CDR3: TGTGCCAGCAGCTTATCGGGAGGGGCCTCCTACGAGCAGTACTTC. The encoded protein is CASSLSGGASYEQYF. V usage is TRBV7-2 and J usage is TRBJ2-7; TRBD2 aligns across 8 bases. Looked up from germline, CDR1 is SGHTA and CDR2 is FQGNSA. The CDR3 has 15 amino acids. J was trimmed by 0 bases and V by 2 bases; bases with no gene match: 3.

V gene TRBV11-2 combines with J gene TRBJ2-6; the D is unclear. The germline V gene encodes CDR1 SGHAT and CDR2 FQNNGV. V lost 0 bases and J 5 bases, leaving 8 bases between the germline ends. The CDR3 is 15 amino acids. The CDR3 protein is CASSLESSRANVLTF. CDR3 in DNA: TGTGCCAGCAGCTTAGAAAGCTCAAGGGCCAACGTCCTGACTTTC.

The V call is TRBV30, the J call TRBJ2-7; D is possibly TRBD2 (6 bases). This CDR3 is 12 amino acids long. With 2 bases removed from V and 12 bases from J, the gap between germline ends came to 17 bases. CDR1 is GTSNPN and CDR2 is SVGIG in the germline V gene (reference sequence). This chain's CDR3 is CAWSSGRGMGYF. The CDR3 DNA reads TGTGCCTGGAGTAGCGGTCGGGGGATGGGGTACTTC.

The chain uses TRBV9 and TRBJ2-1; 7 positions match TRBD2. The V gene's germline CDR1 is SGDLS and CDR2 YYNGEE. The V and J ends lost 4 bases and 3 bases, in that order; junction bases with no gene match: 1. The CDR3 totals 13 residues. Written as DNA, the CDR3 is TGTGCCAGCAGCTCGGGGGGCTACAATGAGCAGTTCTTC. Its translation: CASSSGGYNEQFF.

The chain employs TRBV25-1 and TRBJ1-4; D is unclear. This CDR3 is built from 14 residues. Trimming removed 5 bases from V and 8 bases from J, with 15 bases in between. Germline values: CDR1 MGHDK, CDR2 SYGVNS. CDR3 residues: CASSRFVGAEKLFF. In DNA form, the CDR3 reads TGTGCCAGCAGTCGGTTCGTTGGTGCCGAAAAACTGTTTTTT.

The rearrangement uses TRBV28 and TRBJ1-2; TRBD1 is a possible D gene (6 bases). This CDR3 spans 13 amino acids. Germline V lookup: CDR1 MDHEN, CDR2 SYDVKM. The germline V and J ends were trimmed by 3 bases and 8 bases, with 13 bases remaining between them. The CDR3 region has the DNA TGTGCCAGCAGTTTCGGACAGTCTCGGGGCTACACCTTC. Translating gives CASSFGQSRGYTF.

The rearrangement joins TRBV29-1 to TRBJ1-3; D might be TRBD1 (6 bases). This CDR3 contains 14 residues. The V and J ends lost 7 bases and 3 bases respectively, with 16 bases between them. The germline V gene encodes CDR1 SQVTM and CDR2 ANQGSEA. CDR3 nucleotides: TGCAGCGCCGAACAGGGTCTAATTGGAAACACCATATATTTT. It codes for CSAEQGLIGNTIYF.

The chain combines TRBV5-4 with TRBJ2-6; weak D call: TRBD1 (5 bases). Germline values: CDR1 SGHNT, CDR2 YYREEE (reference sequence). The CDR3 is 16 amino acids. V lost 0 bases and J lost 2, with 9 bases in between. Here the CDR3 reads CASSLAGLTGANVLTF. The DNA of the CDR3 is TGTGCCAGCAGCTTGGCAGGGTTAACTGGGGCCAACGTCCTGACTTTC.

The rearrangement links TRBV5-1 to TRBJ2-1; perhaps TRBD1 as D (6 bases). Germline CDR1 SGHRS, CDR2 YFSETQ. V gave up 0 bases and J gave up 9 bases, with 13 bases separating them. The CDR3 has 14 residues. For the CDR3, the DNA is TGCGCCAGCAGCTTGGATCTGGGGGCAGGTGAGCAGTTCTTC. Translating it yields CASSLDLGAGEQFF.

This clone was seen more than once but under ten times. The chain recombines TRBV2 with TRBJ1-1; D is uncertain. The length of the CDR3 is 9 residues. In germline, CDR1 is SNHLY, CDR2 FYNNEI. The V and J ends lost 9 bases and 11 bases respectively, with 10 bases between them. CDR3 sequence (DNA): TGTGCCAGTGGAATGAGGGCTTTCTTT. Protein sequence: CASGMRAFF.

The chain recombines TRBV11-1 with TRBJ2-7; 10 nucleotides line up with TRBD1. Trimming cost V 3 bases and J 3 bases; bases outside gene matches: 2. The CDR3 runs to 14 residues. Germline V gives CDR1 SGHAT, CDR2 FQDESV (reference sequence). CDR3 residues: CASSFRDRGYEQYF. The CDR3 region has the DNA TGTGCCAGCAGCTTCCGGGACAGGGGCTACGAGCAGTACTTC.

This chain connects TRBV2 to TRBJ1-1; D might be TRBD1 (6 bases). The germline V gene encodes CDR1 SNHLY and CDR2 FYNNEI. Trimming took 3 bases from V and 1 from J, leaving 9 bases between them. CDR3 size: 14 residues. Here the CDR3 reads CASSETGGNTEAFF. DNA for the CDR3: TGTGCCAGCAGTGAGACAGGCGGGAACACTGAAGCTTTCTTT. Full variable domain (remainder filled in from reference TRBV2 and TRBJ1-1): EPEVTQTPSHQVTQMGQEVILRCVPISNHLYFYWYRQILGQKVEFLVSFYNNEISEKSEIFDDQFSVERPDGSNFTLKIRSTKLEDSAMYFCASSETGGNTEAFFGQGTRLTVV.